Below, 9 T cell receptor beta chains from the same sample are listed, as sequenced in a study of PD-L1 blockade in urothelial cancer. Method: immunoSEQ multiplex PCR; TCRdb's copy keeps in-frame clones and lacks some. Of about 40,000 clones in the sample, 80% to 90% were seen once. The sequenced sample was PBMCs, obtained around atezolizumab (anti-PD-L1) treatment. These receptor sequences come from a man aged 55 to 69 with urothelial cancer.

This chain uses TRBV5-4 with TRBJ2-6; possibly TRBD1 for D (7 bases). The CDR3 is 17 amino acids. Trimming removed 4 bases from V and 0 bases from J, with 14 bases in between. Germline CDR1 and CDR2: SGHNT and YYREEE (reference sequence). CDR3 nucleotide sequence: TGTGCCAGCAGCGGAGGGGGGACAGCCTCTGGGGCCAACGTCCTGACTTTC. Its translation is CASSGGGTASGANVLTF.

The chain carries TRBV30 and TRBJ2-3; D gene ambiguous. This CDR3 has 13 amino acids. V lost 1 base and J 2 bases, leaving 7 bases between the germline ends. Germline V lookup: CDR1 GTSNPN, CDR2 SVGIG (reference sequence). CDR3 in DNA: TGTGCCTGGAGTGAAACAGTCACAGATACGCAGTATTTT. Translated: CAWSETVTDTQYF.

V usage is TRBV29-1 and J usage is TRBJ1-2; 7 bases fit TRBD1. Germline V gives CDR1 SQVTM, CDR2 ANQGSEA. The V gene end was trimmed by 4 bases and the J gene end by 8 bases; junction bases not matched to a gene: 7. The CDR3 spans 12 residues. CDR3 amino acids: CSVVQGGRGYTF. In DNA, the CDR3 is TGCAGCGTTGTTCAAGGGGGCAGAGGCTACACCTTC. The full variable domain, its missing parts supplied by reference TRBV29-1 and TRBJ1-2, is SAVISQKPSRDICQRGTSLTIQCQVDSQVTMMFWYRQQPGQSLTLIATANQGSEATYESGFVIDKFPISRPNLTFSTLTVSNMSPEDSSIYLCSVVQGGRGYTFGSGTRLTVV.

The chain has TRBV6-1 and TRBJ2-7; D is perhaps TRBD1 (6 bases). Germline values: CDR1 MNHNS, CDR2 SASEGT. V was shortened by 0 bases and J by 2 bases, with 11 bases between the two germline ends. The CDR3 is 15 amino acids. The chain's CDR3 is CASSEAQGRPYEQYF. The CDR3 DNA reads as TGTGCCAGCAGTGAAGCACAGGGTCGTCCCTACGAGCAGTACTTC.

The genes are TRBV6-5 and TRBJ2-1; 8 nucleotides align to TRBD2. CDR3 size: 16 residues. Trimming took 2 bases from V and 1 from J; bases not matched to a gene: 4. Germline CDR1 is MNHEY and CDR2 is SVGAGI. This CDR3 reads CASSYARGGSYNEQFF. CDR3 nucleotide sequence: TGTGCCAGCAGTTACGCCCGGGGGGGATCCTACAATGAGCAGTTCTTC.

The chain joins TRBV5-1 to TRBJ1-5; maybe TRBD1 (5 bases). The V end lost 8 bases, the J end lost 5 bases, and 14 bases lay between the germline ends. Germline V gene data show CDR1 as SGHRS and CDR2 as YFSETQ. The CDR3 sequence is 13 residues long. CDR3 coding DNA: TGCGCCAGTTCAACAGGCGCCGATCAGCCCCAGCATTTT. Its protein product is CASSTGADQPQHF. Supplemented by reference TRBV5-1 and TRBJ1-5, the full variable domain reads KAGVTQTPRYLIKTRGQQVTLSCSPISGHRSVSWYQQTPGQGLQFLFEYFSETQRNKGNFPGRFSGRQFSNSRSEMNVSTLELGDSALYLCASSTGADQPQHFGDGTRLSIL.

The chain carries TRBV28 and TRBJ1-1, with D perhaps matching TRBD1 (5 bases). Germline V gene data show CDR1 as MDHEN and CDR2 as SYDVKM. This CDR3 region has 13 residues. Trimming took off 7 bases at V and 0 bases at J, with 9 bases between the two ends. The CDR3 sequence is CASTGHLNTEAFF. The CDR3 nucleotides are TGTGCCAGCACCGGACATCTGAACACTGAAGCTTTCTTT.

The chain carries TRBV5-6 and TRBJ2-2; D call uncertain. CDR3 length equals 14 residues. Looked up from germline, CDR1 is SGHDT and CDR2 is YYEEEE. V lost 0 bases and J lost 4, with 7 bases in between. The chain's CDR3 is CASSLALGTGELFF. Here the CDR3 DNA reads TGTGCCAGCAGCTTGGCCCTAGGCACCGGGGAGCTGTTTTTT.

The chain employs TRBV18 and TRBJ1-1; the D is unclear. The V and J ends lost 2 bases and 5 bases respectively, with 9 bases between them. The CDR3 extends over 13 amino acids. The V gene's germline CDR1 is KGHSH and CDR2 LQKENI. Written as DNA, the CDR3 is TGTGCCAGCTCACCAAGTACGGGTACTGAAGCTTTCTTT. This encodes CASSPSTGTEAFF.